This record covers a single T cell receptor beta chain. The antigen remains unidentified. CDR3 regions of TCR beta were amplified from RNA transcripts. First-round RT-PCR relied on HTBI primers, and a second-round multiplex PCR came next. One entry per CDR3 protein, called by TCRdb with MiXCR from the multiplex PCR reads. The table shows about 1.1 million distinct CDR3 sequences, with around a third occurring only once. This sample is part of a study of Graves' ophthalmopathy and Graves' hyperthyroidism. Whole-study results and caveats: Blood contained most expanded thyroid clonotypes exceeding 0.001 frequency.

CDR1 is SGHTA and CDR2 is FQGNSA in the germline V gene. V lost 1 base and J lost 2, with 12 bases in between. This CDR3 is 15 amino acids long. Hyperthyroidism patients, aged 18 to 65, were newly diagnosed, under 2 months' duration. The authors diagnosed from clinical symptoms, serum thyroxine, TRAb, thyroid ultrasound and orbital computed tomography. The sample comprised peripheral blood or thyroid tissue (not recorded which). This chain joins TRBV7-2 and TRBJ2-7, with D possibly called TRBD1 or TRBD2 (5 bases each). The origin of this receptor is an adult man with Graves' hyperthyroidism. The CDR3 is CASSLVGVPTYEQYF. CDR3 nucleotide sequence: TGTGCCAGCAGCTTAGTGGGGGTACCCACCTACGAGCAGTACTTC.